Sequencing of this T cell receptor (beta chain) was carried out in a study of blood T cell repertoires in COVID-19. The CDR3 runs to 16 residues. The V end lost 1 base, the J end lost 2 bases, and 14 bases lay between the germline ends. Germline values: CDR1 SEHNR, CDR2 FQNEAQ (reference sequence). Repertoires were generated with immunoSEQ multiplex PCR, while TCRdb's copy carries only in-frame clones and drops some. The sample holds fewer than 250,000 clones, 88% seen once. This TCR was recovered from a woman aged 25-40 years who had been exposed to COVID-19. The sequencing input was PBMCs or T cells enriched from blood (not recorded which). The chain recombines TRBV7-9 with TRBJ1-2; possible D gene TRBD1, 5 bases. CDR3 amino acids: CASSLGLPTENYGYTF. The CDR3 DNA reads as TGTGCCAGCAGCTTAGGCCTACCGACAGAGAACTATGGCTACACCTTC.